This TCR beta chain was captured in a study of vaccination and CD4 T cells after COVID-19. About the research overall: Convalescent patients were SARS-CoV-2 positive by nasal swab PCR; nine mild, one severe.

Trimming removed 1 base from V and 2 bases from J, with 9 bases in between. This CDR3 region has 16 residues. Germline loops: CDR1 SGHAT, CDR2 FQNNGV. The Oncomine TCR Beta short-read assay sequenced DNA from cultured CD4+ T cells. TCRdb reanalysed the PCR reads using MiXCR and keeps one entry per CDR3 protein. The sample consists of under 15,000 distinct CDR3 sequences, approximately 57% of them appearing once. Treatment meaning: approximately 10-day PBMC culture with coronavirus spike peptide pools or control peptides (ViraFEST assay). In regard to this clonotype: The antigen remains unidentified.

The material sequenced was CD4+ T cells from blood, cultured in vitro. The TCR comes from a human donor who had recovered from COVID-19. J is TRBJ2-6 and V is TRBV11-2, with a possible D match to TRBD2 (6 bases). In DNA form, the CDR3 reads TGTGCCAGCAGCTTAGTCGGAGGGACTGGGGCCAACGTCCTGACTTTC. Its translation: CASSLVGGTGANVLTF. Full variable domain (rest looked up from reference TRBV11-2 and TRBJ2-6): EAGVAQSPRYKIIEKRQSVAFWCNPISGHATLYWYQQILGQGPKLLIQFQNNGVVDDSQLPKDRFSAERLKGVDSTLKIQPAKLEDSAVYLCASSLVGGTGANVLTFGAGSRLTVL.